This TCR beta chain is drawn from a study of blood T cells in healthy people across ages (dated by TCRdb to the mid-2010s). Regarding the research as a whole: In model experiments, roughly one uniquely barcoded TCR beta cDNA molecule per two T cells was captured by template switching. The donors were split into four age groups: young (average around 15 years), middle-aged (roughly 39), aged (62) and long-lived (over 80). Using the same blood draw, the study looked at two additional independent replicas of 1 million unique cDNA reads for two donors, one aged 18 to 30 and the other aged 80 or older. Age-related changes in TCR beta repertoire diversity were measured in the study by deep sequencing normalized with unique cDNA molecular identifiers. To avoid experimental bias, donors of different ages were spread randomly across the sequencing lanes.

The protocol used for the library was 5' RACE. The data were produced on an Illumina HiSeq 2500. The second PCR ran for roughly 6 to 11 cycles and used a J-beta primer mix along with a sample-barcoded 5' primer. A unique molecular identifier was introduced onto each TCR beta cDNA molecule by a template-switch 5' adaptor carrying 12 random nucleotides. Each sample yielded at least 3 million CDR3-containing paired-end reads. The Mint cDNA synthesis kit, primed by a TRBC-specific oligonucleotide, was used to synthesize first-strand cDNA from all RNA. Following uracil-DNA glycosylase treatment, a first 18-cycle PCR with universal primers M1SS and BC2_uni_R was performed on all cDNA. The original methods were these. Normalization of each sample was performed by random selection of 1 million high-quality reads, each carrying a distinct molecular identifier. Reads with shared molecular identifiers were discarded instead of being binned into consensus sequences. MiTCR, run with a Q25 quality threshold and the strictest error-elimination algorithm, handled CDR3 identification, clonotype clustering and error correction. A nonparametric unseen species model with Euler transformation was used to estimate lower-bound total TCR beta diversity. TCRdb reworked the public reads: Q25 trimming with fastp, MiXCR clone assembly, productive beta chains retained. Entries that share a CDR3 protein sequence are merged under the most common genes and DNA. It is TCRdb's table, rather than the study itself, that gives the V and J calls and clone size. This sample lists around 1,600,000 distinct CDR3 sequences; roughly 43% were detected once. The ten largest clonotypes hold approximately 4.1% of the sample.

The donors were 40 or so Caucasian individuals from Russia, aged about 6 to 100 years, who were systemically healthy. Each donor gave ten milliliters of peripheral blood, collected into EDTA-treated Vacutainer tubes. PBMCs were isolated by Ficoll-Paque density-gradient centrifugation, with at least 6.5 million obtained per sample. Trizol reagent was used to extract total RNA from the PBMCs, yielding at least 6 micrograms per sample. For every donor, flow cytometry on a PBMC aliquot measured the percentage of naive CD45RAhigh/CD27high T cells. The table lists this clonotype with a few counts. Its antigen target is currently unknown. No much larger clone exists at a distance of one base, and base qualities are not known. The CDR3 has 15 amino acids, counting the end cysteine and phenylalanine. Only the CDR3 portion is preserved as DNA: 45 bases, with reading frame beginning at the first base. The germline V gene supplies CDR1 MNHEY and CDR2 SVGAGI. Trimming takes 3 bases from V and 0 bases from J, and the germline ends sit 11 bases apart.

What the research found in general, with its limitations: Since profiling was done on bulk unsorted PBMCs, naive and antigen-experienced compartments could not be conclusively compared. Observed TCR beta diversity per million T cells fell roughly linearly with age, and a significant reduction was already apparent by age around 40. A strong correlation was found between observed TCR beta diversity and the percentage of naive T cells measured by flow cytometry. The long-lived group showed more naive CD4+ T cells, fewer expanded clones and increased TCR diversity than the aged group, suggesting age selection. Donor CMV infection status was unknown, potentially confounding age-related changes in expanded clonotypes. Total diversity estimates from one million sequenced T cells were considered lower bounds and underestimates.

The sequence was obtained from a woman aged 18-29 years in good health. Recombination linked TRBV6-5 to TRBJ1-2, with the D gene not confidently named. Material: blood. The DNA sequence follows: TGTGCCAGCAGTTATGGACGGATAGCTAACTATGGCTACACCTTC. Its product reads: CASSYGRIANYGYTF.